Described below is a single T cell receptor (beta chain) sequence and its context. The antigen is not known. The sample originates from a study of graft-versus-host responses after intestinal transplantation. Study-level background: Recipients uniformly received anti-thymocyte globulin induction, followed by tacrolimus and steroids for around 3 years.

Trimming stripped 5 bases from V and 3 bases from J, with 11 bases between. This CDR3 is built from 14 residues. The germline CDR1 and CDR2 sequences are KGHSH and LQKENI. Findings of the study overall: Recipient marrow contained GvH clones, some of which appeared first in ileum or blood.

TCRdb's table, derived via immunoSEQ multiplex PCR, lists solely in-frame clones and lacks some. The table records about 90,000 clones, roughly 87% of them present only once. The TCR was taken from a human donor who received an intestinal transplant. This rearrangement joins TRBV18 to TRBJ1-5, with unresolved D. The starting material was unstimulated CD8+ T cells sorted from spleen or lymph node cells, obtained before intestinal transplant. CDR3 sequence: CASSNSATNQPQHF. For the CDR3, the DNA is TGTGCCAGCTCAAACAGTGCTACCAATCAGCCCCAGCATTTT. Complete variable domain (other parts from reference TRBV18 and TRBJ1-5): NAGVMQNPRHLVRRRGQEARLRCSPMKGHSHVYWYRQLPEEGLKFMVYLQKENIIDESGMPKERFSAEFPKEGPSILRIQQVVRGDSAAYFCASSNSATNQPQHFGDGTRLSIL.